Listed below are T cell receptor beta chains from one sample, sequenced in a study of siplizumab effects on memory and regulatory T cells. Repertoires were generated with immunoSEQ multiplex PCR, while TCRdb's copy carries only in-frame clones and drops some. Counted here are about 100,000 clones, about 94% occurring once; the ten biggest clones make up over 1%. The specimen sequenced was non-Treg CD4+ T cells sorted from blood. All receptors derive from a human donor in good health. CDR3s include the opening cysteine and the closing phenylalanine or tryptophan. The D gene is left open where the match is weak. Clone size is given for some rows only: seen once, a few or many times, or a class if the clone is expanded.

CDR3	DNA	V	size	J	D
CASTGVRTEAFF	TGTGCCAGCACAGGGGTCCGAACTGAAGCTTTCTTT	TRBV25-1	.	TRBJ1-1	.
CASSSEPSGRTYEQYF	TGCGCCAGCAGCTCCGAGCCTAGCGGGAGAACCTACGAGCAGTACTTC	TRBV5-1	.	TRBJ2-7	TRBD2
CASSQRLGYGYTF	TGTGCCAGCAGTCAAAGGCTGGGCTATGGCTACACCTTC	TRBV28	.	TRBJ1-2	.
CAIGQDNYEQYF	TGTGCCATAGGACAGGATAACTACGAGCAGTACTTC	TRBV10-3	.	TRBJ2-7	TRBD1
CASSYSRAVPIEQYF	TGTGCCAGCAGTTACTCGAGGGCGGTTCCAATCGAGCAGTACTTC	TRBV6-5	.	TRBJ2-7	.
CASSVQLAGGGETQYF	TGTGCCAGCAGTGTACAACTAGCGGGAGGCGGCGAGACCCAGTACTTC	TRBV6-1	.	TRBJ2-5	TRBD2
CAWSTPDTRSEQYF	TGTGCCTGGAGTACTCCGGACACACGGTCCGAGCAGTACTTC	TRBV30	.	TRBJ2-7	.
CASGTGKYNEQFF	TGTGCCAGCGGGACAGGGAAGTACAATGAGCAGTTCTTC	TRBV7-3	.	TRBJ2-1	TRBD1
CASRLEGPYEQYF	TGTGCCAGCAGGCTCGAGGGCCCGTACGAGCAGTACTTC	TRBV2	.	TRBJ2-7	.
CASSLRGVRGSYNEQFF	TGCGCCAGCAGCCTCCGCGGGGTCAGGGGGTCCTACAATGAGCAGTTCTTC	TRBV4-1	.	TRBJ2-1	.
CASSITGPYSNQPQHF	TGTGCCAGTAGTATTACAGGGCCCTATAGCAATCAGCCCCAGCATTTT	TRBV19	.	TRBJ1-5	.
CASSPHRLAGGPYF	TGTGCCAGCAGCCCGCACCGACTAGCGGGAGGGCCCTATTTT	TRBV7-3	once	TRBJ2-3	TRBD2
CSAGANTGELFF	TGCAGCGCCGGGGCGAACACCGGGGAGCTGTTTTTT	TRBV29-1	.	TRBJ2-2	.
CASSVEVGPPQETQYF	TGTGCCAGCAGCGTAGAGGTAGGACCTCCTCAAGAGACCCAGTACTTC	TRBV9	.	TRBJ2-5	.
CASGPYRGEGTEAFF	TGTGCCAGTGGACCCTACAGGGGGGAAGGCACTGAAGCTTTCTTT	TRBV19	.	TRBJ1-1	TRBD1
CSVSMGQGDQPQHF	TGCAGCGTTTCTATGGGACAGGGGGATCAGCCCCAGCATTTT	TRBV29-1	once	TRBJ1-5	TRBD1
CASSLAQSATVFEQYF	TGCGCCAGCAGCTTGGCCCAATCCGCAACTGTGTTTGAGCAGTACTTC	TRBV5-1	few	TRBJ2-7	.
CASSLGDRLKDTF	TGTGCCAGCTCCCTTGGGGACAGGCTGAAAGACACCTTC	TRBV6-5	.	TRBJ1-2	TRBD1
CSAGVDTQYF	TGCAGTGCGGGGGTTGATACGCAGTATTTT	TRBV20-1	.	TRBJ2-3	.
CASSESGLYGYTF	TGTGCCAGCAGTGAGTCAGGTCTCTATGGCTACACCTTC	TRBV6-1	.	TRBJ1-2	.
CASSYLGGNEQFF	TGTGCCAGCAGTTACCTCGGGGGAAATGAGCAGTTCTTC	TRBV6-5	.	TRBJ2-1	.
CASSLPMTVSNQPQHF	TGTGCCAGCAGTTTACCCATGACAGTTAGCAATCAGCCCCAGCATTTT	TRBV28	.	TRBJ1-5	.
CAWSMSSGTRQFF	TGTGCCTGGAGTATGTCTAGCGGGACCCGACAGTTCTTC	TRBV30	.	TRBJ2-1	TRBD2
CASSLMGQNTEAFF	TGTGCCAGCAGCTTAATGGGACAGAACACTGAAGCTTTCTTT	TRBV5-4	.	TRBJ1-1	.
CSARPPRGYTF	TGCAGTGCTAGGCCCCCAAGAGGCTACACCTTC	TRBV20-1	.	TRBJ1-2	.
CASSLFRPPDTQYF	TGTGCCAGCAGCTTATTCCGGCCCCCAGATACGCAGTATTTT	TRBV11-3	.	TRBJ2-3	.
CASSRNNAGPYEQYF	TGCGCCAGCAGCCGAAACAACGCCGGCCCCTACGAGCAGTACTTC	TRBV4-1	once	TRBJ2-7	.
CVSGQGSDYGYTF	TGTGTTTCCGGACAGGGTTCGGACTATGGCTACACCTTC	TRBV19	.	TRBJ1-2	TRBD1
CASSLFFGIGEQFF	TGTGCCAGCAGTTTGTTTTTCGGGATCGGTGAGCAGTTCTTC	TRBV28	.	TRBJ2-1	.
CSVVGQGRGEAFF	TGCAGCGTTGTGGGACAGGGCCGAGGTGAAGCTTTCTTT	TRBV29-1	.	TRBJ1-1	TRBD1
CASSVLSFADTQYF	TGTGCCAGCAGCGTATTGAGTTTCGCAGATACGCAGTATTTT	TRBV9	.	TRBJ2-3	.
CASSPPTGGETQYF	TGTGCCAGCAGCCCCCCTACAGGGGGAGAGACCCAGTACTTC	TRBV7-6	.	TRBJ2-5	TRBD1
CASSYSTRPSYEQYF	TGTGCCAGCAGTTACTCGACCAGGCCCTCCTACGAGCAGTACTTC	TRBV6-5	.	TRBJ2-7	.
CASSTTDTQYF	TGCGCCAGCAGCACCACAGATACGCAGTATTTT	TRBV5-1	.	TRBJ2-3	.
CSALDTTEAFF	TGCAGTGCACTAGATACCACTGAAGCTTTCTTT	TRBV20-1	.	TRBJ1-1	.
CASSLLAGPANNEQFF	TGTGCCAGCAGCTTACTAGCGGGCCCCGCTAACAATGAGCAGTTCTTC	TRBV7-3	.	TRBJ2-1	TRBD2
CASSIDSGAETQYF	TGTGCCAGTAGTATAGATTCAGGGGCCGAGACCCAGTACTTC	TRBV19	.	TRBJ2-5	.
CASSEALLGQGWYGETQYF	TGTGCCAGCAGTGAAGCGCTTCTGGGGCAGGGGTGGTATGGGGAGACCCAGTACTTC	TRBV2	once	TRBJ2-5	.
CASSYSGGTEAFF	TGTGCCAGCAGTTACTCCGGGGGCACTGAAGCTTTCTTT	TRBV6-6	.	TRBJ1-1	.
CASSPPPASGSSYEQYF	TGTGCCAGCAGCCCCCCGCCCGCTAGCGGGAGCTCCTACGAGCAGTACTTC	TRBV28	.	TRBJ2-7	TRBD2
CASSLRTGTTSNQPQHF	TGTGCCAGCAGTCTACGAACAGGGACAACTAGCAATCAGCCCCAGCATTTT	TRBV2	.	TRBJ1-5	.
CASSERASGNTIYF	TGCGCCAGCAGCGAAAGGGCGTCTGGAAACACCATATATTTT	TRBV5-1	.	TRBJ1-3	.
CAITPDRGTDTQYF	TGTGCCATCACCCCGGACAGAGGCACAGATACGCAGTATTTT	TRBV10-3	.	TRBJ2-3	.
CASSRIGGPSGNTIYF	TGTGCCAGTAGCAGGATAGGGGGCCCCTCTGGAAACACCATATATTTT	TRBV19	.	TRBJ1-3	TRBD1
CASSQESVYRGSFLNQPQHF	TGCGCCAGCAGCCAAGAGTCGGTTTATCGGGGCAGCTTCCTCAATCAGCCCCAGCATTTT	TRBV4-1	.	TRBJ1-5	.
CASSPPSSGKYEQYF	TGTGCCAGCAGCCCCCCGTCTAGCGGGAAGTACGAGCAGTACTTC	TRBV13	.	TRBJ2-7	TRBD2
CASSFKTSGISYNEQFF	TGTGCCAGCAGTTTTAAGACTAGCGGGATCTCCTACAATGAGCAGTTCTTC	TRBV2	.	TRBJ2-1	TRBD2
CASSFQETQYF	TGTGCCAGCAGCTTCCAAGAGACCCAGTACTTC	TRBV7-9	once	TRBJ2-5	.